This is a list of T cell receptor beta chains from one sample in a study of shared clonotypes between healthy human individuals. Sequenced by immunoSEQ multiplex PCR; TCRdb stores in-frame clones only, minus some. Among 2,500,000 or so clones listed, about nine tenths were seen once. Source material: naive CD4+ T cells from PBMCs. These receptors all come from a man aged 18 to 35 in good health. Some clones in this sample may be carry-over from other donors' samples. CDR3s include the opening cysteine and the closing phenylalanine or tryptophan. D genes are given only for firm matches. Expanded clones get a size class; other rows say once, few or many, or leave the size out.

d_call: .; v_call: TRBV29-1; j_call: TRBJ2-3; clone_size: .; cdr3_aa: CSVVSRAKRVDTQYF; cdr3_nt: TGCAGCGTGGTTTCTCGAGCAAAGCGGGTAGATACGCAGTATTTT
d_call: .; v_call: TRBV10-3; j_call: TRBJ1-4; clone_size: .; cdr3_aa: CAISGGEKLFF; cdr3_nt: TGTGCCATCAGTGGGGGGGAAAAACTGTTTTTT
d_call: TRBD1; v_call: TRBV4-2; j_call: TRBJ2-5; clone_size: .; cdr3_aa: CASSQTGGGGETQYF; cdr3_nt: TGTGCCAGCAGCCAAACAGGGGGCGGAGGAGAGACCCAGTACTTC
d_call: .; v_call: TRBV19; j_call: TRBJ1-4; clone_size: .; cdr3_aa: CASTSLQGAEKLFF; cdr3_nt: TGTGCCAGTACCTCACTACAGGGCGCTGAAAAACTGTTTTTT
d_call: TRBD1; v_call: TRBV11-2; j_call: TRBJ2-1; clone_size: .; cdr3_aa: CASSRGRGRSSSYNEQFF; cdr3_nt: TGTGCCAGCAGCCGAGGCAGGGGGCGGTCCAGCTCCTACAATGAGCAGTTCTTC
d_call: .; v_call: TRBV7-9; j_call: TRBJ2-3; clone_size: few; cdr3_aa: CASSLAPPHSTDTQYF; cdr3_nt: TGTGCCAGCAGCTTAGCGCCGCCCCATAGCACAGATACGCAGTATTTT
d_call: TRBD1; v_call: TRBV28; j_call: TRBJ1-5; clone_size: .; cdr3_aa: CASSLSDRARHQPQHF; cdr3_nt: TGTGCCAGCAGTTTATCCGACAGGGCCCGTCATCAGCCCCAGCATTTT
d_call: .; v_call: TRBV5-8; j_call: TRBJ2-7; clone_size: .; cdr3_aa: CASSTQGSYEQYF; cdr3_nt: TGTGCCAGCAGCACACAGGGCTCCTACGAGCAGTACTTC
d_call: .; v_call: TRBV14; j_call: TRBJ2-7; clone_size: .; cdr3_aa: CASSQDPSALYEQYF; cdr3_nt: TGTGCCAGCAGCCAAGATCCTAGCGCGCTTTACGAGCAGTACTTC
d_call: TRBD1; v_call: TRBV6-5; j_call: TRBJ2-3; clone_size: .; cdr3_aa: CASRRQGTDTQYF; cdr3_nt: TGTGCCAGCAGGCGACAGGGGACAGATACGCAGTATTTT
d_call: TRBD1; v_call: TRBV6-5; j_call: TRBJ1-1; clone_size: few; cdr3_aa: CASRGQTPMNTEAFF; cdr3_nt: TGTGCCAGCCGGGGACAGACTCCTATGAACACTGAAGCTTTCTTT
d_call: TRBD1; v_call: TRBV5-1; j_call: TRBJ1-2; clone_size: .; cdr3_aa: CASSPTPGQGGYGYTF; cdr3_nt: TGCGCCAGCAGCCCGACCCCCGGACAGGGAGGCTATGGCTACACCTTC
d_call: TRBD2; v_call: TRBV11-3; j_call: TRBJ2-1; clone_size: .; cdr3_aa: CASSRDSGRGEQFF; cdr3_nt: TGTGCCAGCAGCCGAGATAGCGGGCGGGGTGAGCAGTTCTTC
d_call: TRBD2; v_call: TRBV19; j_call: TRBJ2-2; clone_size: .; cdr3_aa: CASSISGRRVNTGELFF; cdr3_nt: TGTGCCAGTAGTATAAGCGGGAGGAGGGTGAACACCGGGGAGCTGTTTTTT
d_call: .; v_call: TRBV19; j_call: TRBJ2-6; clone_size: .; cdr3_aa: CASSDRAGANVLTF; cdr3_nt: TGTGCCAGTAGCGACAGAGCTGGGGCCAACGTCCTGACTTTC
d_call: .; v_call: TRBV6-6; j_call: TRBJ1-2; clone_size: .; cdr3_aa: CASSYSGGSVGYTF; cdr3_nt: TGTGCCAGCAGTTACTCAGGGGGAAGCGTTGGCTACACCTTC
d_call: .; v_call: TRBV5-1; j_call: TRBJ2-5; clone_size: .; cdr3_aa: CASSLGAGQETQYF; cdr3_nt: TGCGCCAGCAGCTTGGGCGCGGGGCAAGAGACCCAGTACTTC
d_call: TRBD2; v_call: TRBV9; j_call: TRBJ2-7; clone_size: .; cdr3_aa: CASSVSRTSNSYEQYF; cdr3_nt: TGTGCCAGCAGCGTTAGTAGGACTAGTAACTCCTACGAGCAGTACTTC
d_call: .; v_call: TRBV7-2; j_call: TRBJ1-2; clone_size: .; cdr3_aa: CASSFPKNPGRSYGYTF; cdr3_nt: TGTGCCAGCAGCTTCCCGAAAAATCCAGGGAGGAGCTATGGCTACACCTTC
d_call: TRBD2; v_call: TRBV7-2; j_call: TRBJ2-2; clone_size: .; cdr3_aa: CASSPLGGSGELFF; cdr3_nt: TGTGCCAGCAGCCCGCTCGGGGGGTCCGGGGAGCTGTTTTTT
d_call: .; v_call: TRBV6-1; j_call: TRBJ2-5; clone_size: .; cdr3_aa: CASRQDRETQYF; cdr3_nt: TGTGCCAGCAGGCAGGATAGGGAGACCCAGTACTTC
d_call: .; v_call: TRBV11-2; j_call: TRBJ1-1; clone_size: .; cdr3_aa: CASSVTDGKNTEAFF; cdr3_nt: TGTGCCAGCAGCGTCACGGACGGGAAGAACACTGAAGCTTTCTTT
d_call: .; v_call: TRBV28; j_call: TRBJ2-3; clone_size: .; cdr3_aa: CASRLAADTQYF; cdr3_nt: TGTGCCAGCAGACTAGCCGCGGATACGCAGTATTTT
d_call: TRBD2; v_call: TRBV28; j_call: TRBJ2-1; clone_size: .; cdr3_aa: CASSLVRGGPSNEQFF; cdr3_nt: TGTGCCAGCAGTTTAGTTCGGGGAGGGCCTTCCAATGAGCAGTTCTTC
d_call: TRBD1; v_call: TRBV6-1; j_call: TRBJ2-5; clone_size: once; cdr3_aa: CASSVQGAPETQYF; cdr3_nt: TGTGCCAGCAGTGTTCAGGGGGCTCCAGAGACCCAGTACTTC
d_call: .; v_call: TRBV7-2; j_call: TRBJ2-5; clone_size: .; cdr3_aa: CASSAQPGRGETQYF; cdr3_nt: TGTGCCAGCAGCGCCCAGCCGGGCCGGGGTGAGACCCAGTACTTC
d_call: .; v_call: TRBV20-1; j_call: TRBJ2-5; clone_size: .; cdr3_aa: CSASNSYF; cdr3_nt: TGCAGTGCCTCCAACTCTTACTTC
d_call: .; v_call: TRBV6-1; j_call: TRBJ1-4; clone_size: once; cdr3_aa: CASGQNEKLFF; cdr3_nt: TGTGCCAGCGGACAGAATGAAAAACTGTTTTTT
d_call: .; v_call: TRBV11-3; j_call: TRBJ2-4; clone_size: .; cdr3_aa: CASSLERRAPQYF; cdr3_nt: TGTGCCAGCAGCTTAGAACGGAGGGCCCCTCAGTACTTC
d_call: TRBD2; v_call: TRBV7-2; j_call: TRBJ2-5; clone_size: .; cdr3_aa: CASSLAGGRYQETQYF; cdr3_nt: TGTGCCAGCAGCTTAGCTGGCGGGAGGTACCAAGAGACCCAGTACTTC
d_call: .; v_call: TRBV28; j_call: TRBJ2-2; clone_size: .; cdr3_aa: CASRGNTGELFF; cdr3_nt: TGTGCCAGCAGAGGGAACACCGGGGAGCTGTTTTTT
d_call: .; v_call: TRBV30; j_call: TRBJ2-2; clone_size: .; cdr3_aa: CAWSVAGRTTGELFF; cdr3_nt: TGTGCCTGGAGTGTGGCAGGCAGGACCACCGGGGAGCTGTTTTTT
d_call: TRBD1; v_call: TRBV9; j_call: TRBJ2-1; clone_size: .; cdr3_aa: CASSPDRAYNEQFF; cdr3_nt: TGTGCCAGCAGCCCTGACAGGGCCTACAATGAGCAGTTCTTC
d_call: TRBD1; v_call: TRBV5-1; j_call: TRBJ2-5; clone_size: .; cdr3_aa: CASSLGQGSETQYF; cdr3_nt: TGCGCCAGCAGCTTGGGACAGGGGTCAGAGACCCAGTACTTC
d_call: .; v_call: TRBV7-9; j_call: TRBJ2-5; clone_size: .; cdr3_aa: CASSPNSQETQYF; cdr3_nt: TGTGCCAGCAGCCCCAACAGCCAAGAGACCCAGTACTTC
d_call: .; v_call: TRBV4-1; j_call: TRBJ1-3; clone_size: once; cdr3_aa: CASSPTGAGNTIYF; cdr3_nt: TGCGCCAGCAGCCCTACCGGGGCAGGGAACACCATATATTTT
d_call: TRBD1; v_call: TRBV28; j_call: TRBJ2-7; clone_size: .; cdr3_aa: CASSLPPPGQGTYEQYF; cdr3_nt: TGTGCCAGCAGTCTCCCCCCCCCGGGACAGGGGACCTACGAGCAGTACTTC
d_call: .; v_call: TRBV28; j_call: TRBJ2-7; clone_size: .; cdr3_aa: CASKIHPGEQYF; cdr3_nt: TGTGCCAGCAAGATCCACCCGGGCGAGCAGTACTTC
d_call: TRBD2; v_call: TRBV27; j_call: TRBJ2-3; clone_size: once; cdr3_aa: CASSLPRFSGSTDTQYF; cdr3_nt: TGTGCCAGCAGTTTACCCCGATTTAGCGGGAGCACAGATACGCAGTATTTT
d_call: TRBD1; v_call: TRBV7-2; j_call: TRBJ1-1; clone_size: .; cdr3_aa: CASSLSTGALNTEAFF; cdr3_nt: TGTGCCAGCAGCTTATCAACAGGGGCCTTGAACACTGAAGCTTTCTTT
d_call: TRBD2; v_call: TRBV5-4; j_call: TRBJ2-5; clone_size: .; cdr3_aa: CASSLGARTGGETQYF; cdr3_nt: TGTGCCAGCAGCTTGGGCGCTCGGACGGGGGGAGAGACCCAGTACTTC
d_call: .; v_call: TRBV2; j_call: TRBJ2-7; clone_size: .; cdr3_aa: CASSEPHQHEQYF; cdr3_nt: TGTGCCAGCAGTGAACCACACCAGCACGAGCAGTACTTC
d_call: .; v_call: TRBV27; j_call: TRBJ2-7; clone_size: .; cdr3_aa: CASKRTDSYEQYF; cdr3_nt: TGTGCCAGCAAAAGGACAGACTCCTACGAGCAGTACTTC
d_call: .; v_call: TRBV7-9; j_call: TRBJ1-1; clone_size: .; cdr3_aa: CASSGRTVNTEAFF; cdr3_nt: TGTGCCAGCAGCGGCAGGACAGTGAACACTGAAGCTTTCTTT
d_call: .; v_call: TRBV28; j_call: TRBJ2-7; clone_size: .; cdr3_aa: CAGMDLGRGEQYF; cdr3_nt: TGTGCCGGAATGGACCTGGGACGCGGGGAGCAGTACTTC
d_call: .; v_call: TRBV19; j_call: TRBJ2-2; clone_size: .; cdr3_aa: CASSGTGGRVTGELFF; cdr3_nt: TGTGCCAGTAGTGGTACGGGGGGCCGGGTCACCGGGGAGCTGTTTTTT
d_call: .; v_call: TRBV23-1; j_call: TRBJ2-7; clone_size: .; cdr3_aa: CASNQSDRSQHEQYF; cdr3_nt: TGCGCCAGCAACCAATCCGACAGGAGTCAACACGAGCAGTACTTC
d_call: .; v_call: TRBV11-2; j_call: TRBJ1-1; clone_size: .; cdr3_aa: CASSAMRGSRVAFF; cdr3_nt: TGTGCCAGCAGCGCGATGCGGGGGTCCCGGGTCGCTTTCTTT
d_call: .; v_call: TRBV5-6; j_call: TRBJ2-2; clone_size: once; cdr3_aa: CASSSKTGTGELFF; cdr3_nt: TGTGCCAGCAGCTCCAAGACTGGCACCGGGGAGCTGTTTTTT
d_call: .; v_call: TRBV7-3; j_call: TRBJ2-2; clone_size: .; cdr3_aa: CASSSLAANTGELFF; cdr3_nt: TGTGCCAGCAGTTCGCTGGCGGCGAACACCGGGGAGCTGTTTTTT
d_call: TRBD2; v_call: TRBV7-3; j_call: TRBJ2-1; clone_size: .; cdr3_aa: CASSFGTSGTTPYNEQFF; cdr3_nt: TGTGCCAGCAGCTTCGGGACTAGCGGGACAACCCCCTACAATGAGCAGTTCTTC
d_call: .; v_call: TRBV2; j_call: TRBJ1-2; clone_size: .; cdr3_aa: CASAANYGYTF; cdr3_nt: TGTGCCAGCGCGGCTAACTATGGCTACACCTTC
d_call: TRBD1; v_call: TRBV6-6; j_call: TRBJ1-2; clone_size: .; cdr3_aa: CASSSPRTGVLLYTF; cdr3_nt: TGTGCCAGCAGTTCGCCCCGGACAGGGGTCCTACTATACACCTTC
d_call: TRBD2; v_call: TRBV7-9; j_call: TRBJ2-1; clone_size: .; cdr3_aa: CASSLTGLAGNEQFF; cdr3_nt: TGTGCCAGCAGCTTAACGGGACTAGCGGGCAATGAGCAGTTCTTC
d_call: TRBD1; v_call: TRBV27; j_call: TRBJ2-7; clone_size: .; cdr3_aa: CASSSTLRAGTGTYEQYF; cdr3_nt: TGTGCCAGCAGTTCGACACTACGGGCCGGGACAGGGACCTACGAGCAGTACTTC
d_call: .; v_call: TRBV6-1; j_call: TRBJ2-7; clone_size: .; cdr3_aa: CASSPQGSEQYF; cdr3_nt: TGTGCCAGCAGTCCCCAGGGGAGCGAGCAGTACTTC
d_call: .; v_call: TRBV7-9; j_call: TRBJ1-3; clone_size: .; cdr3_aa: CASSSPRGHPTGNTIYF; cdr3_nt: TGTGCCAGCAGCTCCCCCCGGGGCCATCCGACGGGAAACACCATATATTTT